This T cell receptor (beta chain) was observed in a study of brain metastases from non-small cell lung cancer. Repertoires were generated with immunoSEQ multiplex PCR, while TCRdb's copy carries only in-frame clones and drops some. The profile shows more than 4,000 clones, roughly 88% of them singletons. Sequencing was carried out using tissue from a brain metastasis. The TCR sequence derives from a donor at least 40 years old with non-small cell lung cancer.

The CDR3 DNA reads TGCAGCGTTGAAGATCGTGGGTGGGGGGCTTTCTTT. This gives the protein CSVEDRGWGAFF. The chain recombines TRBV29-1 with TRBJ1-1; D may be TRBD1 (5 bases). Germline-derived CDR1 and CDR2 are SQVTM and ANQGSEA. V lost 0 bases and J lost 11, with 13 bases in between. The CDR3 loop spans 12 amino acids.